A selection of T cell receptor beta chains follows, all from one sample in a study of shared clonotypes between healthy human individuals. Some clones are missing from TCRdb's copy, which holds only in-frame ones; the method was immunoSEQ multiplex PCR. The sample lists about 1.5 million clones, 95% to 99% occurring once. The sample was naive CD4+ T cells sorted from blood. The origin of the receptors is a man aged 25 to 40 in good health. The CDR3 runs from the conserved cysteine through the conserved F or W. Fields, in order: CDR3 length, J gene, V gene, clone size, D gene, CDR3 DNA, CDR3 protein. The D gene is left open where the match is weak. A clone size is listed for some rows: how often the clone was seen (once, few, many), or a class if it is expanded.

>8|TRBJ1-2|TRBV20-1|-|-
TGCAGTGCTAGAGACTTCCGTTTC
CSARDFRF
>14|TRBJ1-1|TRBV27|-|-
TGTGCCAGCAGTCTGGGGGCAGATAGCGCTGAAGCTTTCTTT
CASSLGADSAEAFF
>13|TRBJ1-1|TRBV5-6|-|-
TGTGCCAGCAGCTCTCCCGCGGGGGATGAAGCTTTCTTT
CASSSPAGDEAFF
>15|TRBJ2-3|TRBV5-4|-|-
TGTGCCAGCAGCCTAGCCGGGGCTAGCACAGATACGCAGTATTTT
CASSLAGASTDTQYF
>10|TRBJ2-5|TRBV7-2|-|-
TGTGCCAGCAGCATGACCACCCAGTACTTC
CASSMTTQYF
>12|TRBJ2-5|TRBV6-1|-|-
TGTGCCAGCAGGGAACTAGGGGAGACCCAGTACTTC
CASRELGETQYF
>13|TRBJ2-3|TRBV2|-|TRBD2
TGTGCCACCCAGCGGGATCATACAGATACGCAGTATTTT
CATQRDHTDTQYF
>14|TRBJ1-2|TRBV7-9|once|-
TGTGCCAGCAGCTTCCGGGACCTCAACGGGGACTACACCTTC
CASSFRDLNGDYTF
>15|TRBJ2-7|TRBV5-6|-|-
TGTGCCAGCAACCGGAACAGGGATTTGGCATACGAGCAGTACTTC
CASNRNRDLAYEQYF
>14|TRBJ2-7|TRBV6-5|-|-
TGTGCCAGCAGTTTATGGGGGCCATCCTACGAGCAGTACTTC
CASSLWGPSYEQYF
>17|TRBJ2-7|TRBV7-9|-|-
TGTGCCAGCAGCTCCTTAGGGGGGGGCGGCGGATCCTACGAGCAGTACTTC
CASSSLGGGGGSYEQYF
>12|TRBJ2-1|TRBV5-6|-|TRBD1
TGTGCCAGCAGCTCGACAGGGTTCGAGCAGTTCTTC
CASSSTGFEQFF
>14|TRBJ2-7|TRBV27|once|TRBD2
TGTGCCAGCAGCCGTATCGCGGGGGTCTACGAGCAGTACTTC
CASSRIAGVYEQYF
>14|TRBJ2-5|TRBV5-1|-|TRBD2
TGCGCCAGCAGCTCGGGACTAGCGGGGGTGGGCCAGTACTTC
CASSSGLAGVGQYF
>13|TRBJ1-2|TRBV5-1|-|-
TGCGCCAGCAGCTTGAGAGGTGGGGATGGCTACACCTTC
CASSLRGGDGYTF
>17|TRBJ1-5|TRBV7-2|-|TRBD1
TGTGCCAGCAGCTTAGTGAGACAGGGCGGGGACAATCAGCCCCAGCATTTT
CASSLVRQGGDNQPQHF
>15|TRBJ2-7|TRBV6-5|-|TRBD1
TGTGCCACAGAGGGGCGGGGGACAGGGGCCTACGAGCAGTACTTC
CATEGRGTGAYEQYF
>15|TRBJ1-1|TRBV5-5|-|-
TGTGCCATCCCCCCAGGGGCAAGGCGGGACACTGAAGCTTTCTTT
CAIPPGARRDTEAFF
>14|TRBJ1-5|TRBV6-6|-|-
TGTGCCAGCAGTCCCCGGGGCCCAGGGCAGCCCCAGCATTTT
CASSPRGPGQPQHF
>15|TRBJ2-5|TRBV5-1|-|TRBD1
TGCGCCAGCAGCTCCTTGACAGGGGCAGAAGAGACCCAGTACTTC
CASSSLTGAEETQYF
>15|TRBJ1-5|TRBV5-1|-|-
TGCGCCAGCAGCTTGGCCGGGGGGAGGGATCAGCCCCAGCATTTT
CASSLAGGRDQPQHF
>17|TRBJ2-2|TRBV9|-|-
TGTGCCAGCAGCGTAGGGAGAGGGGCATTGAACACCGGGGAGCTGTTTTTT
CASSVGRGALNTGELFF
>17|TRBJ2-5|TRBV28|once|TRBD1
TGTGCCAGCAGTTCCCCCCTTAGACAGGGGGCCGTGGAGACCCAGTACTTC
CASSSPLRQGAVETQYF
>14|TRBJ2-2|TRBV27|-|-
TGTGCCAGCAGTTTCCTGCAGAACACCGGGGAGCTGTTTTTT
CASSFLQNTGELFF
>16|TRBJ1-4|TRBV18|-|TRBD1
TGTGCCAGCTCACCCCGCACAGGGGGCTCTAATGAAAAACTGTTTTTT
CASSPRTGGSNEKLFF
>15|TRBJ2-1|TRBV6-1|once|TRBD2
TGTGCCAGCAGTGAAGGGATACTAGCGGCCAATGAGCAGTTCTTC
CASSEGILAANEQFF
>12|TRBJ2-3|TRBV19|once|TRBD1
TGTGCCAGTAGCCCAGGGGGTCTAACGCAGTATTTT
CASSPGGLTQYF
>15|TRBJ2-6|TRBV15|-|-
TGTGCCACCGACCACGGGAACTCTGGGGCCAACGTCCTGACTTTC
CATDHGNSGANVLTF
>16|TRBJ1-5|TRBV2|-|TRBD1
TGTGCCAGCAGGGGCCAGGGGGCGTCCCCCTTTGGGCCCCAGCATTTT
CASRGQGASPFGPQHF
>15|TRBJ2-1|TRBV7-2|-|TRBD2
TGTGCCAGCAGCCCGGGACTAGCGGGGGACAATGAGCAGTTCTTC
CASSPGLAGDNEQFF
>13|TRBJ1-2|TRBV29-1|-|TRBD1
TGCAGCGTGATCGACAGGGCTAACTATGGCTACACCTTC
CSVIDRANYGYTF
>15|TRBJ2-1|TRBV11-2|once|-
TGTGCCAGCAGGATGCGGACAGTAGTAGTTAGTGAGCAGTTCTTC
CASRMRTVVVSEQFF
>14|TRBJ1-5|TRBV5-6|-|-
TGTGCCAGCAGCTCCAGACAGGCTGACCAGCCCCAGCATTTT
CASSSRQADQPQHF
>16|TRBJ2-3|TRBV11-2|-|-
TGTGCCAGCAGCACCGGACTACTGGGGGCCACAGATACGCAGTATTTT
CASSTGLLGATDTQYF
>17|TRBJ2-3|TRBV15|-|TRBD2
TGTGCCACCAGGACTAGCGGGACCCTTTTCGCCACAGATACGCAGTATTTT
CATRTSGTLFATDTQYF
>11|TRBJ1-1|TRBV10-3|-|-
TGTGCCGGAGAGGGGAACACTGAAGCTTTCTTT
CAGEGNTEAFF
>14|TRBJ2-7|TRBV6-5|-|-
TGTGCCAGCAGTTACAATACGGGGACCTACGAGCAGTACTTC
CASSYNTGTYEQYF
>14|TRBJ2-2|TRBV9|-|-
TGTGCCAGCAGCGTAGCAGGCCACACCGGGGAGCTGTTTTTT
CASSVAGHTGELFF
>14|TRBJ2-7|TRBV5-4|once|-
TGTGCCAGCAGCTTGGGAGTGGGAGCGGACGAGCAGTACTTC
CASSLGVGADEQYF
>16|TRBJ2-7|TRBV9|once|-
TGTGCCAGCAGCGTAGGGCCCGCGATGTACTCCTACGAGCAGTACTTC
CASSVGPAMYSYEQYF
>14|TRBJ1-3|TRBV7-9|-|-
TGTGCCAGCAGCAATCTTCGCTCTGGAAACACCATATATTTT
CASSNLRSGNTIYF
>15|TRBJ1-5|TRBV18|-|-
TGTGCCAGCTCATCAGACTTGGGGGGACCGTATCCCCAGCATTTT
CASSSDLGGPYPQHF
>11|TRBJ1-1|TRBV2|-|-
TGTGCCAGCACGGGGGACGCTGAAGCTTTCTTT
CASTGDAEAFF
>14|TRBJ2-3|TRBV6-1|-|-
TGTGCCAGCACCCTACAGGCCAGCACAGATACGCAGTATTTT
CASTLQASTDTQYF
>17|TRBJ2-6|TRBV5-1|once|-
TGCGCCAGCAGCTTGGGGGTCGGGAGCTCTGGGGCCAACGTCCTGACTTTC
CASSLGVGSSGANVLTF
>15|TRBJ1-5|TRBV14|-|-
TGTGCCAGCAGCCAAGTAGGGGGAGGGAATCAGCCCCAGCATTTT
CASSQVGGGNQPQHF
>18|TRBJ2-1|TRBV11-2|-|-
TGTGCCAGCAGCCGTTCTCTAGGGCCTTACGGGGTGTACAATGAGCAGTTCTTC
CASSRSLGPYGVYNEQFF
>17|TRBJ2-1|TRBV5-1|-|-
TGCGCCAGCAGCCTACCTTCTCTAGCTGCCTCCTACAATGAGCAGTTCTTC
CASSLPSLAASYNEQFF
>16|TRBJ2-1|TRBV13|-|TRBD2
TGTGCCAGCAGCCCCGTAGCGGGAGGGCCATACAATGAGCAGTTCTTC
CASSPVAGGPYNEQFF
>14|TRBJ2-6|TRBV29-1|few|-
TGCAGCGTTGTGTCTGGTTGGGGGGCCAACGTCCTGACTTTC
CSVVSGWGANVLTF
>13|TRBJ2-5|TRBV7-3|once|-
TGTGCCAGCAGCCGGACAGCGCAAGAGACCCAGTACTTC
CASSRTAQETQYF
>14|TRBJ2-2|TRBV5-1|-|-
TGCGCCAGCAGCTGGACCGGGGCCACCGGGGAGCTGTTTTTT
CASSWTGATGELFF
>13|TRBJ1-5|TRBV19|-|-
TGTGCCAGTCGACAGACTAGCAATCAGCCCCAGCATTTT
CASRQTSNQPQHF
>15|TRBJ2-1|TRBV9|-|-
TGTGCCACCAGCGTGGGGGGCGCCGCCTACAATGAGCAGTTCTTC
CATSVGGAAYNEQFF
>20|TRBJ2-5|TRBV4-1|-|TRBD2
TGCGCCAGCAGCCAAGATCCCCCCGGGGCTAGCGGGAGGTTTAGTGAGACCCAGTACTTC
CASSQDPPGASGRFSETQYF
>14|TRBJ2-1|TRBV14|-|-
TGTGCCAGCAGCCAGAGCAGTACGGGCAATGAGCAGTTCTTC
CASSQSSTGNEQFF
>12|TRBJ1-2|TRBV5-4|-|-
TGTGCCAGCGGAGGGGAAAGATATGGCTACACCTTC
CASGGERYGYTF